This record covers a single TCR beta chain. The antigen is not known. These data come from a study of OX40 agonist ivuxolimab in advanced cancers. Overall study: Treatment of patients was with ivuxolimab, an agonistic anti-OX40 (CD134) antibody. Patients assigned to dose escalation were diagnosed with hepatocellular carcinoma, melanoma, renal cell or head and neck cancer.

Assay used: immunoSEQ multiplex PCR; TCRdb lists only in-frame clones, some missing. Of 54,000 or so clones listed, approximately 80% were seen once; the top ten hold over 2%. Broader study findings: On average, a greater number of expanded clones characterised CD8+ T cells relative to CD4+. No determination was made of the antigen specificity of the expanded peripheral T cells.

The CDR3 length is 15 residues. V was clipped by 0 bases and J by 2 bases, with 11 bases between them. Germline V gene lookup returns CDR1 SGHRS and CDR2 YFSETQ. The genes are TRBV5-1 and TRBJ1-2; no definite D call. The source of this sequence is an adult with an advanced solid tumor such as melanoma, head and neck, liver or kidney cancer. The sample here was CD4+ or CD8+ T cells sorted from blood, taken in a trial of the OX40 agonist ivuxolimab. CDR3: CASSLDSGGNYGYTF. In DNA, the CDR3 is TGCGCCAGCAGCTTGGACAGTGGCGGGAACTATGGCTACACCTTC.